This T cell receptor beta chain appears in the sequencing data of a study of blood T cell repertoires in COVID-19. The table came from immunoSEQ multiplex PCR; TCRdb's copy has only in-frame clones and leaves some out. The sample contains fewer than 300,000 clones, roughly nine tenths of which appear only once. Trimming left V 4 bases short and J 6 bases short, with 14 bases between. The CDR3 is made up of 14 amino acids. The germline V gene encodes CDR1 MNHEY and CDR2 SMNVEV (reference sequence). Seattle cases were enrolled at active infection and followed longitudinally. The chain employs TRBV27 and TRBJ2-3; tentative D call: TRBD2 (6 bases). The sample taken for sequencing was peripheral blood. The sequence came from a woman aged 25 to 39 with COVID-19, enrolled during active disease. The CDR3 nucleotides are TGTGCCAGCAGTTGGTCGGCGGGATCCGATACGCAGTATTTT. Its translation: CASSWSAGSDTQYF.